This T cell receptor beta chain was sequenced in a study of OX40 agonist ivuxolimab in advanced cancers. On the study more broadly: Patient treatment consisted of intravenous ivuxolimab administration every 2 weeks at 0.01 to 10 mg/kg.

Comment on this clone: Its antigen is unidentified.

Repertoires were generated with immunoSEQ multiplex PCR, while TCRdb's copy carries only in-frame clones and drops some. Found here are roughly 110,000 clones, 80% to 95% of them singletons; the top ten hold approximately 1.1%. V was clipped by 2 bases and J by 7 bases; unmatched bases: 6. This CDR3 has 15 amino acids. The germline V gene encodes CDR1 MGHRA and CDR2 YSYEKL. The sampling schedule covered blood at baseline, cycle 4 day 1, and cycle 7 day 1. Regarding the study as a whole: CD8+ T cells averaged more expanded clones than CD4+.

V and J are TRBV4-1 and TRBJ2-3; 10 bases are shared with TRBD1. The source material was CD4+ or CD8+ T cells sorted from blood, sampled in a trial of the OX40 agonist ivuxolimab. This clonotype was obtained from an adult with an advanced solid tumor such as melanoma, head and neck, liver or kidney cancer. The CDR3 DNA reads TGCGCCAGCAGCCAATGGACAGGGGGGTTAAATACGCAGTATTTT. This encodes CASSQWTGGLNTQYF.